The TCR beta chain under discussion was sequenced for a study of shared clonotypes between healthy human individuals. Overall study findings and caveats: Sorted-subset samples were not fully sequenced, rarefaction indicated.

Profiling relied on immunoSEQ multiplex PCR, and the TCRdb table lists in-frame clones only, not all of them. The table records 400,000 to 600,000 clones, 90% to 97% of them present only once. Remarks on this clone: Its target is unknown.

The sequencing sample was made of naive CD4+ T cells sorted from blood. Documented subset: CD45RA+ positively selected. This clonotype originated in a woman in her twenties or thirties in good health.

CDR3 in DNA: TGTGCCAGCAGCTTAAGAAGGGGGCAGAGAGATACGCAGTATTTT. This codes for CASSLRRGQRDTQYF. This chain connects TRBV7-9 to TRBJ2-3; 7 bases match TRBD1. CDR1 is SEHNR and CDR2 is FQNEAQ in the germline V gene (reference sequence). J lost 5 bases, V lost 2 bases, and 7 bases had no gene match. The CDR3 runs 15 residues.